This TCR beta chain was profiled in a study of CD8+CD57+ T cells in acquired aplastic anemia. CDR1 and CDR2 (germline): DFQATT, SNEGSKA (reference sequence). The CDR3 consists of 12 residues. V dropped 8 bases and J dropped 3; count of bases not matched to a gene: 2. There are many counts of this clonotype. The antigen is not known. Study observations and caveats: Patients and controls shared about 30 CD8+ CDR3 sequences, which appeared highly expressed in patients and within their immunodominant clones.

Genomic DNA constituted the template upon which TCR beta VDJ and CDR3 profiling was performed. TCRdb ran MiXCR on the reads and lists one entry per CDR3 protein. The repertoire has 150,000 to 200,000 distinct CDR3 sequences, about 48% of them found once; the top ten carry 1.1%. This chain connects TRBV20-1 to TRBJ2-2; the match to TRBD1 covers 8 bases. Source material: sorted CD4+, CD8+, or CD8+CD57+ T cells (not recorded which) from PBMCs. The sequence came from a human donor in good health. CDR3 DNA: TGCAGTCAGGGGGCTCACACCGGGGAGCTGTTTTTT. Amino acid sequence: CSQGAHTGELFF.